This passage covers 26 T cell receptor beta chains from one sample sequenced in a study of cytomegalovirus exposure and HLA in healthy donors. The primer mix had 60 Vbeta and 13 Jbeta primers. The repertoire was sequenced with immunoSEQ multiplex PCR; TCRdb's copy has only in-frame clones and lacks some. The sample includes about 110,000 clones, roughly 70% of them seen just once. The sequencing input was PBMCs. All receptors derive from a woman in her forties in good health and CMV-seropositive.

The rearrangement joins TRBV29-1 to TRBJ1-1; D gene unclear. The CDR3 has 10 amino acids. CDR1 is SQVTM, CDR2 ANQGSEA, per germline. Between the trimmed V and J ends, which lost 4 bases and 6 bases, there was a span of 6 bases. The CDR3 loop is CSVASAEAFF. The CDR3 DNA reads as TGCAGCGTTGCGAGCGCTGAAGCTTTCTTT.

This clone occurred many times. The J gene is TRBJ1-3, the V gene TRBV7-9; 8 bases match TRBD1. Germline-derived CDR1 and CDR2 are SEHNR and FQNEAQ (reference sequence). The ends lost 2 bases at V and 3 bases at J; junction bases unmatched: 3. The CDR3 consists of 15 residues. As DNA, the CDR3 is TGTGCCAGCAGCTTACAGGGGGCGATTGGAAACACCATATATTTT. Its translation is CASSLQGAIGNTIYF.

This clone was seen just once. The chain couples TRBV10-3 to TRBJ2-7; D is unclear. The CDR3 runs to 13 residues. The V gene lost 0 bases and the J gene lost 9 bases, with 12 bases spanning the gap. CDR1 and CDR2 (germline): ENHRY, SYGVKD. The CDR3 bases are TGTGCCATCAGTGAGTCGACTCGAGACGGGCAGTACTTC. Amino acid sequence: CAISESTRDGQYF.

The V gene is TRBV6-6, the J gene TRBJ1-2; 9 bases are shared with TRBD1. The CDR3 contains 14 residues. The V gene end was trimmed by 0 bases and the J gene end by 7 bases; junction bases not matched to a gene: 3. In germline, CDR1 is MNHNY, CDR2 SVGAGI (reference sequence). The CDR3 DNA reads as TGTGCCAGCAGTTACTCCGACAGGGGGAGTGGCTACACCTTC. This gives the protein CASSYSDRGSGYTF.

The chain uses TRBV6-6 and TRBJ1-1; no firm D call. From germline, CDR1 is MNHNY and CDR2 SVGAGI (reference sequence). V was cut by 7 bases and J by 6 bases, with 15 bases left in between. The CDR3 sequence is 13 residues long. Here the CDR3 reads CASISRGAAEAFF. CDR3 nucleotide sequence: TGTGCCAGCATCTCTCGGGGAGCCGCTGAAGCTTTCTTT.

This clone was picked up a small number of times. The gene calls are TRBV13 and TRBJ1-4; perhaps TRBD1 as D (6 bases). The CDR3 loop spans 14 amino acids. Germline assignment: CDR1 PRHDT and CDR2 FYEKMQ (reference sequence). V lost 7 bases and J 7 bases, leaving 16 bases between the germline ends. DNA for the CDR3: TGTGCCAGCAACGACAGGCGCCAGGGTGAAAAACTGTTTTTT. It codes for CASNDRRQGEKLFF.

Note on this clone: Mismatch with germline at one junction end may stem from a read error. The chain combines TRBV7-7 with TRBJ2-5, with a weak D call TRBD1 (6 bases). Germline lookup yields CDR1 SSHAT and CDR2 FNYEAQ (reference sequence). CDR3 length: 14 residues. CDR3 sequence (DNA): TGTGCTAGCAGCTTAGGCAGGGGCCAAGAGACCCAGTACTTC. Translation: CASSLGRGQETQYF.

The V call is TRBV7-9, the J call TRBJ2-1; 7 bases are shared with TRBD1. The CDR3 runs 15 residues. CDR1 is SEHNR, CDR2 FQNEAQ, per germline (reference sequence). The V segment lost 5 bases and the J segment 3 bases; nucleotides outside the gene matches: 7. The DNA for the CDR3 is TGTGCCAGCAGCCCCCGGGACAGCGACTACAATGAGCAGTTCTTC. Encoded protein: CASSPRDSDYNEQFF. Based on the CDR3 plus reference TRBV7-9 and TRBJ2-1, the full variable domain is DTGVSQNPRHKITKRGQNVTFRCDPISEHNRLYWYRQTLGQGPEFLTYFQNEAQLEKSRLLSDRFSAERPKGSFSTLEIQRTEQGDSAMYLCASSPRDSDYNEQFFGPGTRLTVL.

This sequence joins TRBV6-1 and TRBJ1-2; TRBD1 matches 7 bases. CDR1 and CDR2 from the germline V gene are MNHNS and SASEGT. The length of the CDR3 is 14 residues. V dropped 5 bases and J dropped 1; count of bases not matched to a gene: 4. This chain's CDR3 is CASSPGQDNYGYTF. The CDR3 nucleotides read TGTGCCAGCAGTCCTGGACAGGATAACTATGGCTACACCTTC.

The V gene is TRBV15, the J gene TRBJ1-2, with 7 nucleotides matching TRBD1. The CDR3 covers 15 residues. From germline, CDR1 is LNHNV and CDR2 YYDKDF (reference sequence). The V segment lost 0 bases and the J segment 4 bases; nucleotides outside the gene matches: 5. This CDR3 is CATSRDSGTAYGYTF. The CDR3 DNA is TGTGCCACCAGCAGAGATTCAGGGACAGCCTATGGCTACACCTTC.

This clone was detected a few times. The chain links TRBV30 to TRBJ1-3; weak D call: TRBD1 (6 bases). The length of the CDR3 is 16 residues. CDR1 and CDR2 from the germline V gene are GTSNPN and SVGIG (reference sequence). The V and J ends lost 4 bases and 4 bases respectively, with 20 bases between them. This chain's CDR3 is CAWKRPQGWWGNTIYF. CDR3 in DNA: TGTGCCTGGAAAAGACCACAGGGCTGGTGGGGAAACACCATATATTTT. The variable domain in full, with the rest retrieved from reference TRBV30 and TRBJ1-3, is SQTIHQWPATLVQPVGSPLSLECTVEGTSNPNLYWYRQAAGRGLQLLFYSVGIGQISSEVPQNLSASRPQDRQFILSSKKLLLSDSGFYLCAWKRPQGWWGNTIYFGEGSWLTVV.

This CDR3 is CSVGVTEAFF. CDR3 DNA sequence: TGCAGCGTTGGAGTCACTGAAGCTTTCTTT. The chain recombines TRBV29-1 with TRBJ1-1; D uncertain. The germline gives CDR1 SQVTM, CDR2 ANQGSEA. V was pared by 4 bases and J by 4 bases, with 4 bases between. The length of the CDR3 is 10 residues.

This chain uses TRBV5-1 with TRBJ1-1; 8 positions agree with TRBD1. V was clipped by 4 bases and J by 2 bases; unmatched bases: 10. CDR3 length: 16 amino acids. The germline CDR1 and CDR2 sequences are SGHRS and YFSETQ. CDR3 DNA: TGCGCCAGCAGCCGTGGACAGGGCGGCCCTAACACTGAAGCTTTCTTT. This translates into CASSRGQGGPNTEAFF.

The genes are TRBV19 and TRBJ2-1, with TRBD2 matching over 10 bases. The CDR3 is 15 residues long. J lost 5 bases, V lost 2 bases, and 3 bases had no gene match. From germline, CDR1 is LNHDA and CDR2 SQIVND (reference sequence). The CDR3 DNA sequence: TGTGCCAGTAGTATACTAGCGGGGGAAAACAATGAGCAGTTCTTC. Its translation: CASSILAGENNEQFF.

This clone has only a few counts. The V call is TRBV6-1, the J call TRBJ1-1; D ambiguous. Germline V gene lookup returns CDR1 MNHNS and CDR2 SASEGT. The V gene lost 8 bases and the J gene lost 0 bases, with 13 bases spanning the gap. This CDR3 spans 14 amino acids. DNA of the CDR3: TGTGCCAGCCACGAGCCCGCTCTGAACACTGAAGCTTTCTTT. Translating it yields CASHEPALNTEAFF.

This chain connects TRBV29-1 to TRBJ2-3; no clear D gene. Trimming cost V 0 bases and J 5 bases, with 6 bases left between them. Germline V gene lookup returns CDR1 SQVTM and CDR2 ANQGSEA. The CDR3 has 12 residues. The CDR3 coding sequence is TGCAGCGTTGAAGAGAGCCTAGATACGCAGTATTTT. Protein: CSVEESLDTQYF.

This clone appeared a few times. In DNA form, the CDR3 reads TGCGCCAGCAGCCGGACAGGGGATCAGCCCCAGCATTTT. Protein product: CASSRTGDQPQHF. The V call is TRBV5-1, the J call TRBJ1-5, with 9 bases identical to TRBD1. In germline, CDR1 is SGHRS, CDR2 YFSETQ. V shed 4 bases and J 5 bases; nucleotides not matched to a gene: 1. This CDR3 region has 13 residues. Using reference TRBV5-1 and TRBJ1-5 for the parts outside the CDR3, the full variable domain is KAGVTQTPRYLIKTRGQQVTLSCSPISGHRSVSWYQQTPGQGLQFLFEYFSETQRNKGNFPGRFSGRQFSNSRSEMNVSTLELGDSALYLCASSRTGDQPQHFGDGTRLSIL.

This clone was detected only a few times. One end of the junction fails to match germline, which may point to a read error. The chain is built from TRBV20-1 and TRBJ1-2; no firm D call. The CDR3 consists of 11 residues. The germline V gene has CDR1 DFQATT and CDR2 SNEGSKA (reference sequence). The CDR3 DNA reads TGCAGTGCTCCTCGAGGAAGTGCGCGGGTCTTC. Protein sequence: CSAPRGSARVF.

The CDR3, as DNA: TGTGCCAGCAGCAGGACAGGGTACGGCACCGGGGAGCTGTTTTTT. This codes for CASSRTGYGTGELFF. This sequence joins TRBV7-6 and TRBJ2-2, with 8 bases fitting TRBD1. With 5 bases clipped from V and 4 bases from J, the junction kept 6 bases outside the gene matches. Germline values: CDR1 SGHVS, CDR2 FNYEAQ. The CDR3 is 15 residues long.

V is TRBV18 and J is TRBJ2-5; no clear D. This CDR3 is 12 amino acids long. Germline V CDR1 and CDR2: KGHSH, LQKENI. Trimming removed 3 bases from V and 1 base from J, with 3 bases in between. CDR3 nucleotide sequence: TGTGCCAGCTCACCGGCCCAAGAGACCCAGTACTTC. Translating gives CASSPAQETQYF.

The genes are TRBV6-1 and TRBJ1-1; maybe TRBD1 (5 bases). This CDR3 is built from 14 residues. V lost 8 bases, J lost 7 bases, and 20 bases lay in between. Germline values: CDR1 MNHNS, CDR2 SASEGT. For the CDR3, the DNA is TGTGCCAGCGGGGAAGGACATCTAATAGGTGAAGCTTTCTTT. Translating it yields CASGEGHLIGEAFF.

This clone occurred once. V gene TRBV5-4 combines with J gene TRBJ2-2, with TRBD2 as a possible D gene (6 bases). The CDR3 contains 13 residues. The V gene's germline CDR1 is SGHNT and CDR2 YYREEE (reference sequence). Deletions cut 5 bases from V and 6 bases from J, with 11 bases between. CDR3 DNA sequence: TGTGCCAGCAGAGGAGGGGCCGCCGGGGAGCTGTTTTTT. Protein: CASRGGAAGELFF.

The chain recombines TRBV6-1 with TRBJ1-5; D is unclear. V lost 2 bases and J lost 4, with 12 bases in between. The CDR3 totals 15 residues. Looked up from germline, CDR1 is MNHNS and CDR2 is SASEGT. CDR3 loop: CASSERGMKNQPQHF. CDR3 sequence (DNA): TGTGCCAGCAGTGAACGAGGGATGAAGAATCAGCCCCAGCATTTT.

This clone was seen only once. The CDR3 region is CASSLQGANEKLFF. The CDR3 region has the DNA TGTGCCAGCAGCTTGCAGGGGGCTAATGAAAAACTGTTTTTT. This sequence joins TRBV5-4 and TRBJ1-4, with 7 bases fitting TRBD1. This CDR3 is built from 14 residues. With V trimmed by 1 base and J by 3 bases, 0 bases remained unmatched. CDR1 is SGHNT and CDR2 is YYREEE in the germline V gene (reference sequence).

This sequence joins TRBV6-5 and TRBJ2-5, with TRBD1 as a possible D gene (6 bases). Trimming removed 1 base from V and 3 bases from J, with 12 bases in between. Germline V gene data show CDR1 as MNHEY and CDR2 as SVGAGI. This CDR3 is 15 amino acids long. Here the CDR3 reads CASSYWGRGKETQYF. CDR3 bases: TGTGCCAGCAGTTACTGGGGCAGGGGAAAAGAGACCCAGTACTTC.

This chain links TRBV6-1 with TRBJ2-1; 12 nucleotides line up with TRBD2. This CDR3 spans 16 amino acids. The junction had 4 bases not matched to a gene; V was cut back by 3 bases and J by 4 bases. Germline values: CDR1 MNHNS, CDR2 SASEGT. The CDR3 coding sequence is TGTGCCAGCAGTGATTCACTAGCGGGGGGTTACAATGAGCAGTTCTTC. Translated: CASSDSLAGGYNEQFF.